This T cell receptor beta chain was sequenced for a study of technical replicates of blood from several donors (TCRdb year 2017). A remark on this clone: What antigen it recognizes has not been identified. The input lacks base qualities; no much larger clone sits a single base away.

The protocol used for the library was the immunoSEQ multiplex PCR assay. Sourced from immuneACCESS, this table was stored by TCRdb with only in-frame sequences that have V and J called. A share of the clones is absent; for the studies checked, an unresolved V gene accounts for under half, and the remainder has no known explanation. In this sample the table shows more than 90,000 clones, nearly 96% of which occur a single time. The ten largest clones capture approximately 0.2% of the sample. The CDR3 goes from the cysteine to the phenylalanine over 17 residues. CDR3 DNA only is kept here, 51 bases in frame from base 1. At the junction V is shortened by 5 bases and J by 4 bases, with 21 bases in between. CDR1 and CDR2 (SGHVS, FNYEAQ) derive from the germline V gene.

This TCR was sampled from a human donor in good health. Sequencing was done on a sample of T cells isolated from PBMCs. The chain was built from TRBV7-6 and TRBJ2-1, with TRBD1 perhaps the D gene, on 5 matching bases. The sequenced DNA is TGTGCCAGCAGCCTCGACCAAGGCCAGGGAAATTACAATGAGCAGTTCTTC. Translated, it reads CASSLDQGQGNYNEQFF.